This TCR beta chain was recorded in a study of shared clonotypes between healthy human individuals. The protocol was immunoSEQ multiplex PCR, while the TCRdb copy is restricted to in-frame clones and leaves out a portion. The sample lists over a million clones; around 97% were seen once. Trimming stripped 4 bases from V and 0 bases from J, with 9 bases between. Germline V lookup: CDR1 SQVTM, CDR2 ANQGSEA. This CDR3 contains 14 residues. About this clone: Its cognate antigen is unknown.

Overall study findings and caveats: Naive subsets generally had larger estimated richness than memory subsets. Sorted-subset samples were not fully sequenced, rarefaction indicated.

The sample was naive CD4+ T cells sorted from blood. Subset noted: CD45RA+ positively selected. The genes are TRBV29-1 and TRBJ2-2; D ambiguous. This TCR derives from a man aged 25-45 years in good health. CDR3 DNA: TGCAGCGTTGGTTCTAAGTCGAACACCGGGGAGCTGTTTTTT. Protein sequence: CSVGSKSNTGELFF.